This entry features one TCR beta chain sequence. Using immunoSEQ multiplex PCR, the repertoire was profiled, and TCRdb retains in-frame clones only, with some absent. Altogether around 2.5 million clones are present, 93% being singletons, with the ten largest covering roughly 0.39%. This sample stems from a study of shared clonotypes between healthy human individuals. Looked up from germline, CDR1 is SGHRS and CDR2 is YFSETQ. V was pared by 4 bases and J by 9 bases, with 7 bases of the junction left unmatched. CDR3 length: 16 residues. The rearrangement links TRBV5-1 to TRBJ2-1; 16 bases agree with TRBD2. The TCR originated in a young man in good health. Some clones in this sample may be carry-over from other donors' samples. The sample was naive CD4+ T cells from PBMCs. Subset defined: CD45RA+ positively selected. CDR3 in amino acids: CASSRQGLAGGTEQFF. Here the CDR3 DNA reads TGCGCCAGCAGCCGCCAGGGACTAGCGGGAGGGACTGAGCAGTTCTTC. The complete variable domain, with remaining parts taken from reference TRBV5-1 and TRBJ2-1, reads KAGVTQTPRYLIKTRGQQVTLSCSPISGHRSVSWYQQTPGQGLQFLFEYFSETQRNKGNFPGRFSGRQFSNSRSEMNVSTLELGDSALYLCASSRQGLAGGTEQFFGPGTRLTVL.